These T cell receptor beta chains were read from a single sample in a study of a mutant IDH1 vaccine in newly diagnosed glioma. These receptors lack a known antigen. This table comes from immunoSEQ multiplex PCR, and its TCRdb copy is limited to in-frame clones, with some not included. The data contain approximately 80,000 clones, 80% to 90% of them seen just once; the ten biggest clones take up roughly 5.2%. Here the sequenced sample was PBMCs, taken from a glioma patient whose treatment included an IDH1 peptide vaccine. The receptors originated from a man aged 40-49 years with glioma. CDR3s leave out the opening cysteine and the closing phenylalanine or tryptophan. Each record gives: J gene, V gene, CDR3 protein.

>TRBJ1-2|TRBV7-9
ASSLSADNYGYT
>TRBJ2-2|TRBV10-2
ASSEPLGQANTGELF
>TRBJ2-3|TRBV6-6
ASSYSIGFMDTQY
>TRBJ2-3|TRBV7-9
ASTMGLADTDTQY
>TRBJ1-2|TRBV7-9
ASSSWTGSNYGYT
>TRBJ2-2|TRBV30
AYIVLGVSNTGELF
>TRBJ2-7|TRBV7-2
ASSLGANGEQY
>TRBJ2-3|TRBV18
ASSTGTGLTDTQY
>TRBJ1-2|TRBV11-2
ASSLNPDGYT
>TRBJ2-1|TRBV5-1
ASSLVRQGGDEQF
>TRBJ2-7|TRBV15
ATSREGLAPSYEQY
>TRBJ2-7|TRBV7-2
ASSFASGGPWEQY
>TRBJ2-7|TRBV19
ASNLPYQGAAYEQY
>TRBJ2-7|TRBV28
ASTPSGSSYEQY
>TRBJ1-1|TRBV18
ASSPAYPGLNTEAF
>TRBJ1-3|TRBV28
ASSLGGISGNTIY
>TRBJ2-7|TRBV27
ASSPISGEGAYEQY
>TRBJ2-7|TRBV28
ATYSQRGAGYEQY
>TRBJ1-5|TRBV6-6
AISERQGNNRPQH
>TRBJ1-2|TRBV11-2
ASSLGAGLGYT
>TRBJ2-7|TRBV6-6
ASSYRPSSYEQY
>TRBJ2-1|TRBV30
AWSVRTSEQF
>TRBJ1-5|TRBV2
ASTLGEQPQH
>TRBJ2-3|TRBV5-4
ASSLGLAGGFGTDTQY
>TRBJ2-7|TRBV29-1
SVESADRGPYEQY
>TRBJ2-4|TRBV19
ASSPETGRVAKNIQY
>TRBJ1-2|TRBV11-2
ASSLEQNYGYT
>TRBJ1-4|TRBV27
ASSLSIRYGRGNEKLF
>TRBJ1-5|TRBV7-7
ASSLGRRVSPARNQPQH
>TRBJ1-1|TRBV28
ASSLIEGLRRYTEAF
>TRBJ2-1|TRBV15
ATSRRLEQF
>TRBJ1-1|TRBV29-1
SGRNTEAF
>TRBJ2-1|TRBV7-2
ASSFPSGGVRNEQF
>TRBJ2-5|TRBV5-1
ASSSLNQGWEQY
>TRBJ1-2|TRBV27
ASSFQPGQGGYGYT
>TRBJ1-3|TRBV9
ASSAAGGAGNTIY
>TRBJ1-2|TRBV30
AWSRSYGYA
>TRBJ1-1|TRBV15
ATSRDWQFEAF
>TRBJ1-1|TRBV2
ASVQGRQNTEAF
>TRBJ2-3|TRBV11-3
ASSLAGDTQY
>TRBJ1-2|TRBV7-9
ASSSGIYGYT
>TRBJ2-3|TRBV7-2
ASSPPRAGTDTQY
>TRBJ2-3|TRBV6-5
ASNEATGSDTQY
>TRBJ2-3|TRBV7-2
ASSRSGSTDTQY
>TRBJ2-2|TRBV19
ASKGTSGRSTGELF
>TRBJ1-2|TRBV2
ASSRPSLNYGYT
>TRBJ1-1|TRBV9
ASSVRSDAEAF
>TRBJ2-3|TRBV27
ASSKLEGTQY
>TRBJ1-1|TRBV11-3
ASSLLRGGEAF
>TRBJ2-7|TRBV28
ASRPWGPGDEQY
>TRBJ2-7|TRBV5-6
ASSPASGREQY
>TRBJ1-2|TRBV9
ASSPDRNYGYT
>TRBJ2-3|TRBV10-3
AIRPSSTDTQY
>TRBJ2-5|TRBV19
ASSIESGTSARSGTQY
>TRBJ2-2|TRBV6-4
ASSLGLAGTGELF
>TRBJ1-4|TRBV7-9
ASSRDRVTSEKLF
>TRBJ2-2|TRBV4-2
ASSQEGNFWELRTGELF
>TRBJ2-7|TRBV5-4
ASSLMAEMSYEQY
>TRBJ1-5|TRBV5-6
ASSSTGPSKGQPQH